These 30 T cell receptor beta chains share one sample of origin, sequenced in a study of CD8+CD57+ T cells in acquired aplastic anemia. Profiles of TCR beta VDJ and CDR3 were generated from a genomic DNA template. TCRdb reprocessed the reads via MiXCR and lists one record per CDR3 protein. The sample lists 33,000 or so distinct CDR3 sequences, about 77% occurring once. Sequences were obtained from sorted CD4+, CD8+, or CD8+CD57+ T cells (not recorded which) from PBMCs. All receptors derive from a human donor in good health, serving as a control.

J is TRBJ1-6 and V is TRBV7-9; TRBD1 aligns across 8 bases. Germline-derived CDR1 and CDR2 are SEHNR and FQNEAQ (reference sequence). The CDR3 contains 15 residues. V was pared by 7 bases and J by 3 bases, with 5 bases of the junction left unmatched. CDR3 region: CASTLGQGYNSPLHF. DNA for the CDR3: TGTGCCAGCACCCTCGGACAGGGCTATAATTCACCCCTCCACTTT.

CDR3 coding DNA: TGTGCCAGCAGCCCTACAGGGGGGGAGACCCAGTACTTC. Residues: CASSPTGGETQYF. The genes are TRBV7-6 and TRBJ2-5; 8 bases map to TRBD1. V shed 5 bases, J shed 5 bases, and the junction held 4 bases outside the gene matches. Germline CDR1 is SGHVS and CDR2 is FNYEAQ. CDR3 size: 13 residues.

The chain employs TRBV2 and TRBJ1-4; 8 bases align to TRBD1. The V gene's germline CDR1 is SNHLY and CDR2 FYNNEI. The CDR3 has 16 residues. The ends lost 8 bases at V and 1 base at J; junction bases unmatched: 9. CDR3 DNA: TGTGCCAGCGGAGGACAGGGAACGGGAACTAATGAAAAACTGTTTTTT. Translating it yields CASGGQGTGTNEKLFF.

The gene calls are TRBV5-1 and TRBJ2-2; TRBD2 agrees at 7 bases. CDR3 length: 18 residues. V lost 4 bases to trimming and J lost 1 base; unmatched junction nucleotides: 13. Germline-derived CDR1 and CDR2 are SGHRS and YFSETQ. CDR3 sequence reads: CASSRSLPGLQNTGELFF. DNA of the CDR3: TGCGCCAGCAGCCGCTCTCTACCGGGACTACAGAACACCGGGGAGCTGTTTTTT.

The chain carries TRBV29-1 and TRBJ2-7; maybe TRBD1 (5 bases). Deletions cut 5 bases from V and 7 bases from J, with 15 bases between. The CDR3 runs 12 residues. Germline loops: CDR1 SQVTM, CDR2 ANQGSEA. CDR3 nucleotide sequence: TGCAGCGTTTACAGGAATTCGGGTGAGCAGTACTTC. Its protein product is CSVYRNSGEQYF.

Regarding this clonotype: The junction differs from germline at one of its ends, possibly a read error. The chain carries TRBV19 and TRBJ2-2; D is possibly TRBD1 or TRBD2 (5 bases each). The CDR3 runs 13 residues. The V gene's germline CDR1 is LNHDA and CDR2 SQIVND (reference sequence). The CDR3 region is CASSARDAGELVF. Written as DNA, the CDR3 is TGTGCCAGTAGTGCACGGGACGCCGGGGAGCTGGTTTTT.

This clonotype is deemed medium-sized (0.01 to 0.1%). This chain uses TRBV11-2 with TRBJ2-1; no definite D call. The CDR3 is 12 amino acids. Germline V gives CDR1 SGHAT, CDR2 FQNNGV. With 1 base removed from V and 8 bases from J, the gap between germline ends came to 6 bases. CDR3: CASSLVSHEQFF. CDR3 nucleotides: TGTGCCAGCAGCTTAGTTTCCCATGAGCAGTTCTTC.

The chain uses TRBV6-2 or TRBV6-3 and TRBJ2-1, with 14 bases matching TRBD2. Germline values: CDR1 MNHEY, CDR2 SVGEGT. V was pared by 2 bases and J by 6 bases, with 3 bases of the junction left unmatched. CDR3 length: 16 amino acids. CDR3 in amino acids: CASSYPTSGGANEQFF. CDR3 in DNA: TGTGCCAGCAGTTACCCGACTAGCGGGGGGGCCAATGAGCAGTTCTTC.

The V and J genes are TRBV19 and TRBJ2-5; D is undetermined. The CDR3 loop spans 10 amino acids. Between the trimmed V and J ends, which lost 11 bases and 4 bases, there was a span of 8 bases. The germline V gene has CDR1 LNHDA and CDR2 SQIVND (reference sequence). The CDR3 protein is CAAGRETQYF. In DNA, the CDR3 is TGTGCCGCTGGTAGAGAGACCCAGTACTTC.

The chain couples TRBV20-1 to TRBJ2-7, with 9 nucleotides matching TRBD1. CDR1 and CDR2 (germline): DFQATT, SNEGSKA (reference sequence). The junction had 4 bases not matched to a gene; V was cut back by 5 bases and J by 5 bases. This CDR3 region has 12 residues. The CDR3 coding sequence is TGCAGTGCTGGAGGGACAGGGAACGAGCAGTACTTC. Translating it yields CSAGGTGNEQYF.

In its sample, this clonotype was seen a few times. The CDR3 is CASSIARDTEAFF. The CDR3 coding sequence is TGTGCCAGTAGTATAGCGAGGGACACTGAAGCTTTCTTT. This chain uses TRBV19 with TRBJ1-1; unclear D gene. V was trimmed by 1 base and J by 3 bases, leaving 6 bases between them. The CDR3 is made up of 13 amino acids. The germline V gene encodes CDR1 LNHDA and CDR2 SQIVND (reference sequence).

This chain links TRBV20-1 with TRBJ1-2; 8 nucleotides line up with TRBD1. The CDR3 extends over 15 amino acids. Germline assignment: CDR1 DFQATT and CDR2 SNEGSKA (reference sequence). After removal of 1 base from V and 5 bases from J, the junction contained 9 bases not matched to a gene. The DNA of the CDR3 is TGCAGTGCTAGAGTACAGGGACAGGTTAATTATGGCTACACCTTC. Translating gives CSARVQGQVNYGYTF.

CDR3 in amino acids: CATSRDSRPLGGEKLFF. The CDR3 nucleotides are TGTGCCACCAGCAGAGATTCGCGACCTCTGGGGGGTGAAAAACTGTTTTTT. The V call is TRBV15, the J call TRBJ1-4; the D gene is possibly TRBD1 (5 bases). The CDR3 runs 17 residues. CDR1 and CDR2 (germline): LNHNV, YYDKDF (reference sequence). Trimming stripped 0 bases from V and 7 bases from J, with 18 bases between.

The gene calls are TRBV2 and TRBJ2-7, with TRBD1 identical over 11 bases. V shed 8 bases, J shed 1 base, and the junction held 7 bases outside the gene matches. This CDR3 is built from 15 residues. The V gene's germline CDR1 is SNHLY and CDR2 FYNNEI. This CDR3 is CASDTGTGGSYEQYF. The CDR3 bases are TGTGCCAGCGATACTGGGACAGGGGGTTCCTACGAGCAGTACTTC. The variable domain in full, completed from reference TRBV2 and TRBJ2-7, reads EPEVTQTPSHQVTQMGQEVILRCVPISNHLYFYWYRQILGQKVEFLVSFYNNEISEKSEIFDDQFSVERPDGSNFTLKIRSTKLEDSAMYFCASDTGTGGSYEQYFGPGTRLTVT.

V is TRBV2 and J is TRBJ1-5; 7 nucleotides agree with TRBD1. Germline V CDR1 and CDR2: SNHLY, FYNNEI. Trimming removed 6 bases from V and 1 base from J; junction bases left unmatched: 6. CDR3 size: 15 residues. The CDR3 protein is CASRTQGGSNQPQHF. CDR3 coding DNA: TGTGCCAGCAGGACCCAGGGGGGAAGCAATCAGCCCCAGCATTTT. Complete variable domain (other parts from reference TRBV2 and TRBJ1-5): EPEVTQTPSHQVTQMGQEVILRCVPISNHLYFYWYRQILGQKVEFLVSFYNNEISEKSEIFDDQFSVERPDGSNFTLKIRSTKLEDSAMYFCASRTQGGSNQPQHFGDGTRLSIL.

The gene calls are TRBV5-5 and TRBJ1-2, with D maybe TRBD1 (5 bases). The CDR3 contains 11 residues. V was pared by 9 bases and J by 2 bases, with 8 bases between. Germline CDR1 and CDR2: SGHKS and YYEKEE (reference sequence). The CDR3 here is CAIQDNYGYTF. The CDR3 DNA is TGTGCCATACAGGACAACTATGGCTACACCTTC.

The CDR3 loop is CAISESGGVANTEAFF. CDR3 nucleotides: TGTGCCATCAGTGAGTCGGGAGGGGTTGCGAACACTGAAGCTTTCTTT. The V call is TRBV10-3, the J call TRBJ1-1; D possibly corresponds to TRBD1 (5 bases). Germline CDR1 ENHRY, CDR2 SYGVKD. The CDR3 runs to 16 residues. The V gene lost 0 bases and the J gene lost 1 base, with 12 bases spanning the gap.

The chain employs TRBV7-2 and TRBJ2-7; the D is unclear. CDR1 is SGHTA, CDR2 FQGNSA, per germline. The V end was cut by 5 bases, the J end by 6 bases, with 11 bases between. This CDR3 region has 12 residues. CDR3 sequence (DNA): TGTGCCAGCAGCGAAGGACGCGTCGAGCAGTACTTC. Encoded protein: CASSEGRVEQYF.

This clonotype is medium-sized. Lacking the conserved final phenylalanine or tryptophan, this CDR3 likely reflects a read error. Because the CDR3's place on the DNA is in doubt, the DNA is left out and the CDR3 is given as listed by TCRdb. The chain recombines TRBV29-1 with TRBJ1-2; TRBD1 was called by the table and not checked on the DNA. The CDR3 length is 11 residues, termini included. Germline CDR1 SQVTM, CDR2 ANQGSEA. The CDR3 here is CSVPGQGLGGL.

The gene calls are TRBV7-9 and TRBJ1-6; 8 positions agree with TRBD1. Losses at the gene ends were 1 base for V and 7 bases for J; bases not matched to a gene: 3. This CDR3 contains 15 residues. Germline assignment: CDR1 SEHNR and CDR2 FQNEAQ (reference sequence). CDR3 residues: CASSLVTGGNSPLHF. CDR3 coding DNA: TGTGCCAGCAGCTTAGTCACAGGGGGGAATTCACCCCTCCACTTT.

V gene TRBV6-5 combines with J gene TRBJ2-7; 7 nucleotides align to TRBD1. J lost 3 bases, V lost 2 bases, and 7 bases had no gene match. The CDR3 extends over 15 amino acids. CDR1 is MNHEY, CDR2 SVGAGI, per germline. CDR3 sequence: CASSYPRGQYYEQYF. The CDR3 bases are TGTGCCAGCAGTTACCCCCGGGGACAGTACTACGAGCAGTACTTC.

V is TRBV29-1 and J is TRBJ1-2; possible D gene TRBD1, 6 bases. This CDR3 contains 12 residues. From germline, CDR1 is SQVTM and CDR2 ANQGSEA. The V gene lost 7 bases and the J gene lost 6 bases, with 15 bases spanning the gap. CDR3 amino acids: CSARTEKDGYTF. The CDR3, as DNA: TGCAGCGCACGGACAGAGAAGGATGGCTACACCTTC.

J is TRBJ2-7 and V is TRBV20-1; TRBD1 aligns across 7 bases. J lost 3 bases, V lost 8 bases, and 7 bases had no gene match. Germline CDR1 DFQATT, CDR2 SNEGSKA (reference sequence). This CDR3 comprises 12 residues. The CDR3 nucleotides read TGCAGTTCCGGGACAGACCTCTACGAGCAGTACTTC. This sequence encodes CSSGTDLYEQYF.

V gene TRBV19 combines with J gene TRBJ1-2; possibly TRBD1 for D (5 bases). Germline V gene data show CDR1 as LNHDA and CDR2 as SQIVND (reference sequence). Between the trimmed V and J ends, which lost 6 bases and 5 bases, there was a span of 16 bases. This CDR3 has 14 amino acids. This CDR3 is CASRAIQAGYGYTF. As DNA, the CDR3 is TGTGCCAGTAGGGCCATACAGGCTGGATATGGCTACACCTTC.

This chain uses TRBV19 with TRBJ2-3; tentative D call: TRBD2 (6 bases). The germline V gene has CDR1 LNHDA and CDR2 SQIVND (reference sequence). The V gene lost 7 bases and the J gene lost 2 bases, with 16 bases spanning the gap. CDR3 length: 15 residues. The CDR3 region is CASKMGGVATDTQYF. CDR3 in DNA: TGTGCCAGTAAAATGGGCGGGGTCGCCACAGATACGCAGTATTTT.

This clonotype was detected only once. This sequence joins TRBV10-3 and TRBJ2-5; 10 bases are a match to TRBD1. Germline CDR1 is ENHRY and CDR2 is SYGVKD. With 6 bases clipped from V and 2 bases from J, the junction kept 3 bases outside the gene matches. This CDR3 region has 14 residues. The CDR3 coding sequence is TGTGCCATCAGCGAGGACAGGGGGCAAGAGACCCAGTACTTC. As protein: CAISEDRGQETQYF.

This rearrangement joins TRBV29-1 to TRBJ1-2, with 7 bases matching TRBD1. Trimming cost V 3 bases and J 4 bases; bases outside gene matches: 2. The CDR3 has 12 amino acids. Germline CDR1 SQVTM, CDR2 ANQGSEA. The CDR3 DNA sequence: TGCAGCGTTGACGGACAGGCCTATGGCTACACCTTC. Residues: CSVDGQAYGYTF. The complete variable domain, with remaining parts taken from reference TRBV29-1 and TRBJ1-2, reads SAVISQKPSRDICQRGTSLTIQCQVDSQVTMMFWYRQQPGQSLTLIATANQGSEATYESGFVIDKFPISRPNLTFSTLTVSNMSPEDSSIYLCSVDGQAYGYTFGSGTRLTVV.

CDR3 region: CSASPLAGVADTQYF. Here the CDR3 DNA reads TGCAGTGCTAGCCCCCTAGCGGGAGTGGCAGATACGCAGTATTTT. The V call is TRBV20-1, the J call TRBJ2-3; 10 bases map to TRBD2. Germline loops: CDR1 DFQATT, CDR2 SNEGSKA (reference sequence). V was pared by 3 bases and J by 4 bases, with 7 bases of the junction left unmatched. The CDR3 is 15 residues long.

This sequence joins TRBV7-3 and TRBJ1-6; D perhaps matches TRBD1 (5 bases). The CDR3 loop spans 15 amino acids. Between the trimmed V and J ends, which lost 6 bases and 10 bases, there was a span of 19 bases. The germline gives CDR1 SGHTA, CDR2 FQGTGA. The CDR3: CASSPGRGSGSPLHF. The CDR3, as DNA: TGTGCCAGCAGTCCGGGGCGGGGATCAGGCTCACCCCTCCACTTT. The full variable domain, with the rest looked up from reference TRBV7-3 and TRBJ1-6, is GAGVSQTPSNKVTEKGKYVELRCDPISGHTALYWYRQSLGQGPEFLIYFQGTGAADDSGLPNDRFFAVRPEGSVSTLKIQRTERGDSAVYLCASSPGRGSGSPLHFGNGTRLTVT.

This chain joins TRBV10-2 and TRBJ2-7; TRBD1 matches at 9 bases. Looked up from germline, CDR1 is WSHSY and CDR2 is SAAADI. The CDR3 runs to 14 residues. V lost 8 bases and J lost 3; bases outside the gene matches: 8. The CDR3: CASHGTGGFYEQYF. In DNA, the CDR3 is TGCGCCAGCCACGGAACAGGGGGCTTCTACGAGCAGTACTTC.